This T cell receptor (beta chain) was captured in a study of molecular identifiers for immune sequencing clone quantification. Study context: Five aliquots were made in replicates from the RNA of approximately 20,000 or 98,000 naive CD8 cells, and four were sequenced.

The study's findings and limits: Clones exceeding 20 RNA copies carried over 98% of effector molecules but under 1% of naive-cell molecules.

Germline values: CDR1 MNHEY, CDR2 SVGAGI. The CDR3 extends over 13 amino acids. Trimming left V 7 bases short and J 3 bases short, with 12 bases between. As previously described, bulk TCR libraries were made using listed TCR primers. TCRdb called the PCR reads again in MiXCR, with one record for every CDR3 protein. The table includes several thousand distinct CDR3 sequences, approximately 15% detected once. This clonotype is medium-sized within its sample. What it binds is unknown. The sequenced sample was naive CD8+ T cells from blood, with Jurkat cell RNA spiked in. Subset denoted: FACS-sorted CD8+CD4-CCR7+CD45RA+ naive T cells. The receptor was derived from a human donor in good health. Some libraries in this study had Jurkat cell RNA spiked in. V gene TRBV6-5 combines with J gene TRBJ1-2; D ambiguous. The CDR3 sequence is CASTAARYYGYTF. The CDR3 nucleotides are TGTGCCAGCACGGCAGCCCGATACTATGGCTACACCTTC.